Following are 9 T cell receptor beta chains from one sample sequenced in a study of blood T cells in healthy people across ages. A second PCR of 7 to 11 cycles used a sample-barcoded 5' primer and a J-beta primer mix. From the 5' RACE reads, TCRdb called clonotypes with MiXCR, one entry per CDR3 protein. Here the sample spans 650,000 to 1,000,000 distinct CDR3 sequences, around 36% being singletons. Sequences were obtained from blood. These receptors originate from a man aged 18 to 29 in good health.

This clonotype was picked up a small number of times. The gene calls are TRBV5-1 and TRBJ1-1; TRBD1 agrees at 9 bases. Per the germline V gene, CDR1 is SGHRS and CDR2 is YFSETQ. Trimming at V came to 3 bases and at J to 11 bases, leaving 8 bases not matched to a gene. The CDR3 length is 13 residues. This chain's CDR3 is CASSSSGTGIAFF. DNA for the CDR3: TGCGCCAGCAGCTCTTCCGGGACAGGGATCGCTTTCTTT.

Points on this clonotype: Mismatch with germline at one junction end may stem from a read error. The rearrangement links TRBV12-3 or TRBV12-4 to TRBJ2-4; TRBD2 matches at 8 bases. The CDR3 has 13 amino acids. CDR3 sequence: CTSTTSGHNEQYF. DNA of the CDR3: TGTACCAGCACCACTAGCGGACACAATGAGCAGTACTTC.

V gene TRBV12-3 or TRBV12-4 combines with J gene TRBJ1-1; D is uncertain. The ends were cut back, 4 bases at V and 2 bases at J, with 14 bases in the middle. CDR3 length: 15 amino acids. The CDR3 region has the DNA TGTGCCAGCAGTTCCGAGGTCTGGGGTAACACTGAAGCTTTCTTT. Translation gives CASSSEVWGNTEAFF.

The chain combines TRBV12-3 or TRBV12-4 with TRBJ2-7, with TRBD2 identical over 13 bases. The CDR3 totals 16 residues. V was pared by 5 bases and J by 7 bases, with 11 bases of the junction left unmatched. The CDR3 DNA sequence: TGTGCCAGCAGTCGACTAGCGGGGGGCCTGGAGAATGAGCAGTACTTC. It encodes CASSRLAGGLENEQYF.

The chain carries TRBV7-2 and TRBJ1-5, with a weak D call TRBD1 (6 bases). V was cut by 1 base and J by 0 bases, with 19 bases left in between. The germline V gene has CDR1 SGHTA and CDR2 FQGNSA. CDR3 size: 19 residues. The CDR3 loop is CASSLGLGQSAYSNQPQHF. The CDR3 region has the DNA TGTGCCAGCAGCTTAGGCTTAGGACAGTCCGCTTATAGCAATCAGCCCCAGCATTTT.

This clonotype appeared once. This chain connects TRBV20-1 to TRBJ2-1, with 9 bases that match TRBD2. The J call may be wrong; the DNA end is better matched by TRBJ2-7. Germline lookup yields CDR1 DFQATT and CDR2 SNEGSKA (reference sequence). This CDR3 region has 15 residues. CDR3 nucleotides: TGCAGTGCTAGACATCCTAGCGGGACGTACAATGAGCAGTACTTC. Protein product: CSARHPSGTYNEQYF.

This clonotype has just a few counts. DNA for the CDR3: TGCAGCGTTTCCCGAACTAGCGGGGGGAACTCCCGCACAGATACGCAGTATTTT. It codes for CSVSRTSGGNSRTDTQYF. V usage is TRBV29-1 and J usage is TRBJ2-3; 12 nucleotides match TRBD2. The CDR3 is 18 amino acids. CDR1 is SQVTM and CDR2 is ANQGSEA in the germline V gene. V dropped 5 bases and J dropped 1; count of bases not matched to a gene: 13.

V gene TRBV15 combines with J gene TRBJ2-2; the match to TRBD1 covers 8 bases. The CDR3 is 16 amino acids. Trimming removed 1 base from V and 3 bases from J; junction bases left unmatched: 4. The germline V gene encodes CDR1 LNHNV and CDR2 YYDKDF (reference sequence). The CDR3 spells CATSRGQGAYTGELFF. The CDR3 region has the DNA TGTGCCACCAGCAGAGGTCAGGGGGCTTACACCGGGGAGCTGTTTTTT.

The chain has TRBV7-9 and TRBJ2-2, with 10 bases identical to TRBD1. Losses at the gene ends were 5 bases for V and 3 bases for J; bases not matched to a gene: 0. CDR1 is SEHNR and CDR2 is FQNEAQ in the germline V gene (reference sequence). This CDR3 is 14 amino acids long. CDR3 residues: CASSGQGDTGELFF. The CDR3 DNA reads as TGTGCCAGCAGCGGACAGGGGGACACCGGGGAGCTGTTTTTT.